The sequence of this TCR beta chain was determined in a study of T cells in Graves' hyperthyroidism and ophthalmopathy. CDR1 is SGDLS and CDR2 is YYNGEE in the germline V gene. This CDR3 is built from 16 residues. V lost 7 bases to trimming and J lost 2 bases, with 22 bases between them. Uncontrolled infection, other autoimmune disease, pregnancy or lactation disqualified patients from enrolment. Orbital computed tomography, thyroid ultrasound, serum thyroxine and TRAb, and clinical symptoms together informed the diagnoses. This clonotype has a count of ten or more. What it binds is not known. There were TCR beta CDR3 regions amplified from RNA transcripts. HTBI primers were used for first-round RT-PCR of the TCR CDR3. Via MiXCR, TCRdb re-called the multiplex PCR reads, giving one row per CDR3 protein. The table shows approximately 510,000 distinct CDR3 sequences, with roughly 20% occurring only once.

The study's findings and limits: Among thyroid clonotypes expanded above 0.001, most also appeared in blood. Progression to ophthalmopathy was predicted a median of roughly 6.8 months early.

The genes are TRBV9 and TRBJ2-7, with D possibly being TRBD1 or TRBD2 (5 bases each). The source is a young man with Graves' hyperthyroidism. The sample consisted of blood. CDR3 residues: CASGRGSSGPTYEQYF. The CDR3 region has the DNA TGTGCCAGCGGGAGAGGGTCGTCAGGGCCGACCTACGAGCAGTACTTC.